Listed below are T cell receptor beta chains from one sample, sequenced in a study of circulating CD8 cells and anti-PD-1 response in melanoma. TCRdb ran MiXCR on the reads and lists one entry per CDR3 protein. The sample contains roughly 2,600 distinct CDR3 sequences, 6.5% to 9.5% of which appear only once. Source: CD8+ T cells from PBMCs, taken at baseline or after one month of anti-PD-1 therapy (not recorded which). These receptors all stem from a human donor with melanoma. The CDR3 runs from the conserved cysteine through the conserved F or W. Fields, in order: J gene, D gene, clone size, V gene, CDR3 DNA, CDR3 protein. D genes are given only for firm matches. Clone size, where shown, is once, few, many, or a class for clones that have expanded.

J gene: TRBJ2-2
D gene: TRBD1
clone size: medium-sized
V gene: TRBV28
CDR3 DNA: TGTGCCAGCAGTTACGACAGGGGGAGCACCGGGGAGCTGTTTTTT
CDR3 protein: CASSYDRGSTGELFF

J gene: TRBJ2-1
D gene: TRBD2
clone size: medium-sized
V gene: TRBV27
CDR3 DNA: TGTGCCAGCCGGTGGGGACTACGAAACAATGAGCAGTTCTTC
CDR3 protein: CASRWGLRNNEQFF

J gene: TRBJ2-2
D gene: -
clone size: -
V gene: TRBV6-4
CDR3 DNA: TGTGCCAGCAGTGACACAGTGTCAGCGAACACCGGGGAGCCGTTTTTT
CDR3 protein: CASSDTVSANTGEPFF

J gene: TRBJ2-6
D gene: -
clone size: few
V gene: TRBV10-3
CDR3 DNA: TGTGCCATCAGACCGGGACTCGACGTGGTATCCGGGGCCAACGTCCTGACTTTC
CDR3 protein: CAIRPGLDVVSGANVLTF

J gene: TRBJ2-1
D gene: TRBD1
clone size: once
V gene: TRBV19
CDR3 DNA: TGTGCCAGTAGTATGGGACAGGGGATTTACAATGAGCAGTTCTTC
CDR3 protein: CASSMGQGIYNEQFF

J gene: TRBJ2-1
D gene: TRBD2
clone size: -
V gene: TRBV19
CDR3 DNA: TGTGCCAGTAGTTCGGGGGGGATCTACAATGAGCAGTTCTTC
CDR3 protein: CASSSGGIYNEQFF

J gene: TRBJ2-2
D gene: -
clone size: medium-sized
V gene: TRBV5-1
CDR3 DNA: TGCGCCAGCAGCTTGCCCACGAACACCGGGGAGCTGTTTTTT
CDR3 protein: CASSLPTNTGELFF

J gene: TRBJ2-3
D gene: TRBD2
clone size: medium-sized
V gene: TRBV19
CDR3 DNA: TGTGCCAGTAGCCCTTCGGGCGGGGGGGGCGTAGATACGCAGTATTTT
CDR3 protein: CASSPSGGGGVDTQYF

J gene: TRBJ2-1
D gene: -
clone size: medium-sized
V gene: TRBV27
CDR3 DNA: TGTGCCAGCAGTTCGGGAATAAGGTCCTACAATGAGCAGTTCTTC
CDR3 protein: CASSSGIRSYNEQFF

J gene: TRBJ2-7
D gene: -
clone size: medium-sized
V gene: TRBV11-2
CDR3 DNA: TGTGCCAGCAGCTTAGGGGACTTGTCCAGGGAGCAGTACTTC
CDR3 protein: CASSLGDLSREQYF

J gene: TRBJ1-5
D gene: TRBD1
clone size: medium-sized
V gene: TRBV28
CDR3 DNA: TGTGCCAGCAGTGCTCCGGACAGGGGGGTCCTTTTT
CDR3 protein: CASSAPDRGVLF

J gene: TRBJ2-3
D gene: -
clone size: medium-sized
V gene: TRBV20-1
CDR3 DNA: TGCAGTGCTAGAGTGGAGCGGGCAGCATCCGATACGCAGTATTTT
CDR3 protein: CSARVERAASDTQYF

J gene: TRBJ1-1
D gene: -
clone size: medium-sized
V gene: TRBV20-1
CDR3 DNA: TGCAGTGCTAGAGATAGGCTGAACACTGAAGCTTTCTTT
CDR3 protein: CSARDRLNTEAFF

J gene: TRBJ2-5
D gene: -
clone size: large
V gene: TRBV5-4
CDR3 DNA: TGTGCCAGCAGCTTATCCGAGACCCAGTACTTC
CDR3 protein: CASSLSETQYF

J gene: TRBJ2-5
D gene: -
clone size: medium-sized
V gene: TRBV5-5
CDR3 DNA: TGTGCCAGCAGCTTGGAGAACCAAGAGACCCAGTACTTC
CDR3 protein: CASSLENQETQYF

J gene: TRBJ1-1
D gene: -
clone size: medium-sized
V gene: TRBV5-4
CDR3 DNA: TGTGCCAGCAGCTTAGGAGGGGGGAACACTGAAGCTTTCTTT
CDR3 protein: CASSLGGGNTEAFF

J gene: TRBJ2-5
D gene: -
clone size: medium-sized
V gene: TRBV28
CDR3 DNA: TGTGCCAGCAGGAGACAGAAGGGGACCGAGCAAGAGACCCAGTACTTC
CDR3 protein: CASRRQKGTEQETQYF

J gene: TRBJ1-6
D gene: -
clone size: medium-sized
V gene: TRBV5-4
CDR3 DNA: TGTGCCAGCTTCAAAAGACAGGAGGATTCACCCCTCCACTTT
CDR3 protein: CASFKRQEDSPLHF

J gene: TRBJ2-3
D gene: -
clone size: medium-sized
V gene: TRBV19
CDR3 DNA: TGTGCCAGTAGCAACACTTTGAACACGCAGTATTTT
CDR3 protein: CASSNTLNTQYF

J gene: TRBJ2-3
D gene: -
clone size: medium-sized
V gene: TRBV24-1
CDR3 DNA: TGTGCCACCAGTGATTTGACGGAGACAGATACGCAGTATTTT
CDR3 protein: CATSDLTETDTQYF

J gene: TRBJ2-7
D gene: TRBD1
clone size: few
V gene: TRBV28
CDR3 DNA: TGTGCCAGCAGTTTATATGAGGGACAGGGGGTCTCCTACGAGCAGTACTTC
CDR3 protein: CASSLYEGQGVSYEQYF

J gene: TRBJ2-1
D gene: -
clone size: -
V gene: TRBV20-1
CDR3 DNA: TGCAGTGCTCCCCGGGACCGGGACTACAATGAGCAGTTCTTC
CDR3 protein: CSAPRDRDYNEQFF

J gene: TRBJ2-7
D gene: -
clone size: -
V gene: TRBV19
CDR3 DNA: TGTGCCAGTAGCCATACCTACGAGCAGTACTTC
CDR3 protein: CASSHTYEQYF

J gene: TRBJ2-7
D gene: TRBD1
clone size: -
V gene: TRBV7-3
CDR3 DNA: TGTGCCAGCAGTCAGGGACAGGGCTCCTACGAGCAGTACTTC
CDR3 protein: CASSQGQGSYEQYF

J gene: TRBJ1-2
D gene: -
clone size: medium-sized
V gene: TRBV29-1
CDR3 DNA: TGCAGCGACTTCTTGGGTGGATACACCTTC
CDR3 protein: CSDFLGGYTF

J gene: TRBJ2-1
D gene: TRBD1
clone size: medium-sized
V gene: TRBV28
CDR3 DNA: TGTGCCAGCAGTTTCCGAGGGGGCCCCTACAATGAGCAGTTCTTC
CDR3 protein: CASSFRGGPYNEQFF

J gene: TRBJ2-7
D gene: TRBD1
clone size: medium-sized
V gene: TRBV27
CDR3 DNA: TGTGCCAGCAGTTCCATTGGGGGACAGGGCTCCTACGAGCAGTACTTC
CDR3 protein: CASSSIGGQGSYEQYF

J gene: TRBJ1-2
D gene: -
clone size: large
V gene: TRBV20-1
CDR3 DNA: TGCAGTGCTGAACCGGACGGGAACTATGGCTACACCTTC
CDR3 protein: CSAEPDGNYGYTF

J gene: TRBJ2-7
D gene: -
clone size: medium-sized
V gene: TRBV6-5
CDR3 DNA: TGTGCCAGCAGTTACCCGACGGGTGAGCAGTACTTC
CDR3 protein: CASSYPTGEQYF

J gene: TRBJ1-1
D gene: -
clone size: large
V gene: TRBV28
CDR3 DNA: TGTGCCAGCAGCCCGGCCAGACGGACTGTGAACACTGAAGCTTTCTTT
CDR3 protein: CASSPARRTVNTEAFF

J gene: TRBJ1-1
D gene: -
clone size: few
V gene: TRBV7-2
CDR3 DNA: TGTGCCAGCAGCTTCTCCGTCACTGAAGCTTTCTTT
CDR3 protein: CASSFSVTEAFF

J gene: TRBJ1-5
D gene: -
clone size: few
V gene: TRBV19
CDR3 DNA: TGTGCCAGTACCTCAGGGTACCGGGAGCATTTT
CDR3 protein: CASTSGYREHF

J gene: TRBJ2-7
D gene: -
clone size: -
V gene: TRBV5-4
CDR3 DNA: TGTGCCAGCAGCTTGGACACCTCCTACGAGCAGTACTTC
CDR3 protein: CASSLDTSYEQYF

J gene: TRBJ1-5
D gene: -
clone size: medium-sized
V gene: TRBV4-1
CDR3 DNA: TGCGCCAGCAGCCTTGACGCAGTGGGAAGGAGCAATCAGCCCCAGCATTTT
CDR3 protein: CASSLDAVGRSNQPQHF

J gene: TRBJ2-7
D gene: -
clone size: medium-sized
V gene: TRBV20-1
CDR3 DNA: TGCAGTGCTAGAGATATTGTACAGATTACCTACGAGCAGTACTTC
CDR3 protein: CSARDIVQITYEQYF

J gene: TRBJ2-6
D gene: -
clone size: few
V gene: TRBV12-3/TRBV12-4
CDR3 DNA: TGTGCCAGCAGCACCCCGGCGGTTTCTTCTGGGGCCAACGTCCTGACTTTC
CDR3 protein: CASSTPAVSSGANVLTF

J gene: TRBJ2-7
D gene: TRBD1
clone size: -
V gene: TRBV5-7
CDR3 DNA: TGTGCCAGCAGCGACATCGGGACAGCGGACCTCTACGAGCAGTACTTC
CDR3 protein: CASSDIGTADLYEQYF

J gene: TRBJ2-7
D gene: -
clone size: -
V gene: TRBV19
CDR3 DNA: TGTGCCAGTAGTGCTTCACACAACGAGCAGTACTTC
CDR3 protein: CASSASHNEQYF

J gene: TRBJ1-6
D gene: TRBD1
clone size: medium-sized
V gene: TRBV9
CDR3 DNA: TGTGCCAGCAGCGTAGCAGGGGGAGAGAATTCACCCCTCCACTTT
CDR3 protein: CASSVAGGENSPLHF

J gene: TRBJ1-2
D gene: -
clone size: medium-sized
V gene: TRBV27
CDR3 DNA: TGTGCCAGCAGTGTCGGTACAACCCACTATGGCTACACCTTC
CDR3 protein: CASSVGTTHYGYTF

J gene: TRBJ2-5
D gene: TRBD1
clone size: medium-sized
V gene: TRBV12-3/TRBV12-4
CDR3 DNA: TGTGCCAGCAGGGCCACAGGGGTCCGGGCCTTCGAGACCCAGTACTTC
CDR3 protein: CASRATGVRAFETQYF

J gene: TRBJ1-4
D gene: -
clone size: medium-sized
V gene: TRBV2
CDR3 DNA: TGTGCCAGCAGTGAAATAGGGCCGTCTGAAAAACTGTTTTTT
CDR3 protein: CASSEIGPSEKLFF